What follows are 4 T cell receptor beta chains derived from one specimen sequenced in a study of beta chain features in type 1 diabetes. Study findings and constraints: Shortening that was moderate but significant affected the TCRB CDR3s of Type 1 diabetes patients in all four CD4+ subsets.

Antigen specificity for these receptors is unknown. Every isolated RNA sample was fully reverse transcribed, so sequencing captured expressed TCRB transcripts. Sequencing was performed with immunoSEQ multiplex PCR; in TCRdb, only in-frame clones are kept and a portion is missing. The sample lists 120,000 or so clones; 17% were seen once. The sequenced sample was central memory CD4+ T cells from blood. These receptors were collected from a man aged 18 to 30 with type 1 diabetes.

J is TRBJ1-5 and V is TRBV7-2; D is unclear. The V gene's germline CDR1 is SGHTA and CDR2 FQGNSA. Trimming removed 3 bases at V and 3 bases at J, with 6 bases between. The CDR3 extends over 13 amino acids. The CDR3 reads CASSFGYNQPQHF. In nucleotides, the CDR3 is TGTGCCAGCAGCTTCGGTTACAATCAGCCCCAGCATTTT.

As to this clone: It may be a read error: a sequence one base away is much more abundant. At the DNA level, this CDR3 is encoded by other sequences in the same sample as well. The rearrangement links TRBV11-2 to TRBJ2-2; tentative D call: TRBD1 (8 bases). The CDR3 runs to 17 residues. V dropped 0 bases and J dropped 7 bases, with 18 bases sitting between them. Germline loops: CDR1 SGHAT, CDR2 FQNNGV. The chain's CDR3 is CASSLDRPRGTGGELFF. In nucleotides, the CDR3 is TGTGCCAGCAGCTTAGATCGGCCGCGGGGGACAGGCGGGGAGCTGTTTTTT.

This chain links TRBV4-2 with TRBJ1-2; D is possibly TRBD1 (6 bases). This CDR3 comprises 15 residues. The germline V gene encodes CDR1 LGHNA and CDR2 YNFKEQ. Trimming took 0 bases from V and 4 from J, leaving 12 bases between them. CDR3 residues: CASSQDRGGPYGYTF. Here the CDR3 DNA reads TGTGCCAGCAGCCAAGATCGTGGGGGGCCCTATGGCTACACCTTC.

This clone was seen a handful of times. The chain couples TRBV11-2 to TRBJ2-7; 7 bases are a match to TRBD1. Germline assignment: CDR1 SGHAT and CDR2 FQNNGV. The CDR3 sequence is 14 residues long. V lost 7 bases to trimming and J lost 5 bases; unmatched junction nucleotides: 11. The CDR3 here is CASTLGQGDHEQYF. As DNA, the CDR3 is TGTGCCAGCACCCTAGGGCAGGGGGATCACGAGCAGTACTTC.